The 5 T cell receptor beta chains below were found in one sample sequenced in a study of beta chain features in type 1 diabetes. Expressed TCRB transcripts were sequenced because the isolated RNA had all been reverse transcribed beforehand. TCRdb keeps only in-frame clones here, not all; method: immunoSEQ multiplex PCR. The sample shows about 360,000 clones, over 10% of them seen only once. The specimen was naive CD4+ T cells from blood. The receptor set was obtained from a man aged 18 to 30 in good health.

The chain combines TRBV5-4 with TRBJ2-4; 9 bases match TRBD2. CDR3 length equals 16 residues. J lost 1 base, V lost 0 bases, and 2 bases had no gene match. The germline V gene encodes CDR1 SGHNT and CDR2 YYREEE (reference sequence). The chain's CDR3 is CASSLGGGEAKNIQYF. The CDR3 coding sequence is TGTGCCAGCAGCTTGGGCGGGGGGGAGGCCAAAAACATTCAGTACTTC.

This clone showed up just a few times. The chain has TRBV19 and TRBJ2-5; no clear D. This CDR3 region has 11 residues. The V gene's germline CDR1 is LNHDA and CDR2 SQIVND (reference sequence). V dropped 10 bases and J dropped 5 bases, with 11 bases sitting between them. CDR3 protein: CATNMRETQYF. The CDR3, as DNA: TGTGCCACCAACATGAGGGAGACCCAGTACTTC.

This clone came up a few times. The CDR3 DNA reads TGTGCCATCAGTGAGATGGACAGGGTGGGTACAGATACGCAGTATTTT. Amino acid sequence: CAISEMDRVGTDTQYF. V usage is TRBV10-3 and J usage is TRBJ2-3, with 8 bases aligning to TRBD1. Germline CDR1 reads ENHRY; CDR2 reads SYGVKD. Losses at the gene ends were 2 bases for V and 3 bases for J; bases not matched to a gene: 7. CDR3 length: 16 amino acids.

This clone was seen only a few times. The rearrangement joins TRBV18 to TRBJ2-3; 7 bases are shared with TRBD1. In germline, CDR1 is KGHSH, CDR2 LQKENI. The CDR3 is 14 residues long. The J segment lost 5 bases and the V segment lost 3 bases, leaving 5 bases of the junction unmatched. The CDR3 DNA is TGTGCCAGCTCACCCTCGGGACAGCTAGATACGCAGTATTTT. This sequence encodes CASSPSGQLDTQYF.

This clone was detected only a few times. Distinct nucleotide sequences in the sample also encode this CDR3. V is TRBV2 and J is TRBJ1-5; 11 nucleotides align to TRBD1. The V segment lost 4 bases and the J segment 4 bases; nucleotides outside the gene matches: 3. Per the germline V gene, CDR1 is SNHLY and CDR2 is FYNNEI. CDR3 size: 15 residues. CDR3 sequence: CASSGTGGRNQPQHF. CDR3 bases: TGTGCCAGCAGTGGGACAGGGGGCCGAAATCAGCCCCAGCATTTT.